These 29 T cell receptor beta chains were sequenced from one sample in a study of blood T cell repertoires in COVID-19. The table came from immunoSEQ multiplex PCR; TCRdb's copy has only in-frame clones and leaves some out. The sample records approximately 200,000 clones, roughly 84% being singletons. The specimen was peripheral blood. The source of these receptors is a man aged 40-49 years with acute or convalescent COVID-19.

The V gene is TRBV18, the J gene TRBJ2-1; 10 bases map to TRBD2. CDR1 is KGHSH, CDR2 LQKENI, per germline. Trimming took 3 bases from V and 6 from J; bases not matched to a gene: 5. The CDR3 has 15 residues. CDR3 bases: TGTGCCAGCTCACCCTCAGCGGGGGGGGTCAATGAGCAGTTCTTC. Encoded protein: CASSPSAGGVNEQFF.

A note on this clone: At the DNA level, this CDR3 is encoded by other sequences in the same sample as well. The CDR3 sequence is CASSDRDQPQHF. CDR3 DNA sequence: TGTGCCAGCAGTGACAGGGACCAGCCCCAGCATTTT. The chain uses TRBV6-2 or TRBV6-3 and TRBJ1-5; 7 nucleotides align to TRBD1. Germline CDR1 MNHEY, CDR2 SVGEGT. CDR3 length: 12 residues. V gave up 5 bases and J gave up 7 bases; unmatched junction bases: 2.

The gene calls are TRBV9 and TRBJ1-3; D may be TRBD1 (6 bases). With 4 bases removed from V and 0 bases from J, the gap between germline ends came to 11 bases. The CDR3 is 15 amino acids. CDR1 SGDLS and CDR2 YYNGEE come from the germline V gene. The CDR3 loop is CASSIQGSSGNTIYF. The CDR3 DNA reads as TGTGCCAGCAGCATACAGGGTAGCTCTGGAAACACCATATATTTT.

The chain recombines TRBV2 with TRBJ1-1, with TRBD1 as a possible D gene (5 bases). Germline V gives CDR1 SNHLY, CDR2 FYNNEI. Trimming left V 7 bases short and J 0 bases short, with 6 bases between. This CDR3 has 12 amino acids. The CDR3 reads CASNRMNTEAFF. The DNA of the CDR3 is TGTGCCAGCAACAGGATGAACACTGAAGCTTTCTTT. Combining the CDR3 with reference TRBV2 and TRBJ1-1 gives the whole variable domain EPEVTQTPSHQVTQMGQEVILRCVPISNHLYFYWYRQILGQKVEFLVSFYNNEISEKSEIFDDQFSVERPDGSNFTLKIRSTKLEDSAMYFCASNRMNTEAFFGQGTRLTVV.

This rearrangement joins TRBV19 to TRBJ2-5; the D is unclear. V was shortened by 2 bases and J by 4 bases, with 8 bases between the two germline ends. The germline CDR1 and CDR2 sequences are LNHDA and SQIVND (reference sequence). The CDR3 totals 13 residues. The CDR3 sequence: CASSIRPGETQYF. CDR3 nucleotides: TGTGCCAGTAGTATACGGCCGGGAGAGACCCAGTACTTC.

The chain carries TRBV18 and TRBJ2-7, with 8 bases fitting TRBD1. Germline V lookup: CDR1 KGHSH, CDR2 LQKENI. The CDR3 covers 11 residues. Germline trimming cut 11 bases from V and 3 bases from J; bases unmatched to any gene: 3. CDR3 nucleotide sequence: TGTGCCTCGGGACAGGACTACGAGCAGTACTTC. Protein sequence: CASGQDYEQYF.

In its sample, this clone was seen once. The chain uses TRBV7-8 and TRBJ1-5; D remains unclear. Trimming removed 3 bases at V and 0 bases at J, with 9 bases between. The CDR3 is 15 amino acids. CDR1 is SGHVS, CDR2 FQNEAQ, per germline. CDR3 sequence reads: CASSFSGDSNQPQHF. Here the CDR3 DNA reads TGTGCCAGCAGCTTCAGCGGGGATAGCAATCAGCCCCAGCATTTT.

This clone came up a few times. Other nucleotide sequences from this sample produce the same CDR3. The V call is TRBV28, the J call TRBJ1-3, with D possibly matching TRBD1 (5 bases). V was cut by 6 bases and J by 2 bases, with 11 bases left in between. Germline lookup yields CDR1 MDHEN and CDR2 SYDVKM. The CDR3 runs to 14 residues. In DNA, the CDR3 is TGTGCCAGCAGAGGGACTGGGGCTGGAAACACCATATATTTT. This codes for CASRGTGAGNTIYF.

This rearrangement joins TRBV3-1 (or the pseudogene TRBV3-2) to TRBJ1-5; D unclear. Deletions cut 0 bases from V and 2 bases from J, with 8 bases between. The CDR3 loop spans 15 amino acids. CDR1 is LGHDT, CDR2 YNNKEL, per germline (reference sequence). In DNA form, the CDR3 reads TGTGCCAGCAGCCAAGATTCACGGGGCAATCAGCCCCAGCATTTT. It encodes CASSQDSRGNQPQHF.

The chain employs TRBV6-5 and TRBJ1-1; D uncertain. CDR1 is MNHEY and CDR2 is SVGAGI in the germline V gene. The CDR3 totals 11 residues. Trimming took off 5 bases at V and 2 bases at J, with 3 bases between the two ends. DNA of the CDR3: TGTGCCAGCAGTAGCAACACTGAAGCTTTCTTT. Amino acids: CASSSNTEAFF.

The chain uses TRBV15 and TRBJ1-6; D may be TRBD1 (5 bases). The CDR3 runs to 15 residues. Per the germline V gene, CDR1 is LNHNV and CDR2 is YYDKDF (reference sequence). V was cut by 0 bases and J by 5 bases, with 8 bases left in between. The CDR3 nucleotides are TGTGCCACCAGCAGAGAGTGGGGGGATAATTCACCCCTCCACTTT. Amino acid sequence: CATSREWGDNSPLHF.

The chain uses TRBV27 and TRBJ1-6, with a possible D match to TRBD1 (5 bases). Trimming stripped 5 bases from V and 6 bases from J, with 14 bases between. This CDR3 region has 15 residues. Germline CDR1 and CDR2: MNHEY and SMNVEV (reference sequence). This CDR3 reads CASSPRGGFNSPLHF. CDR3 coding DNA: TGTGCCAGCAGTCCGCGGGGGGGGTTTAATTCACCCCTCCACTTT.

This chain connects TRBV14 to TRBJ2-7, with D tentatively TRBD1 (6 bases). V lost 4 bases to trimming and J lost 5 bases, with 18 bases between them. Germline assignment: CDR1 SGHDN and CDR2 FVKESK. The CDR3 has 15 residues. CDR3 DNA: TGTGCCAGCAGCCCCACGGGCAGGGGATACCACGAGCAGTACTTC. Translation gives CASSPTGRGYHEQYF.

V gene TRBV7-3 combines with J gene TRBJ2-5; D unresolved. This CDR3 has 14 amino acids. Germline values: CDR1 SGHTA, CDR2 FQGTGA. Trimming took 5 bases from V and 4 from J, leaving 14 bases between them. For the CDR3, the DNA is TGTGCCAGCAGCCTTTCTGGGTCAGGAGAGACCCAGTACTTC. It specifies CASSLSGSGETQYF.

The chain employs TRBV19 and TRBJ2-5; the match to TRBD1 covers 8 bases. The V segment lost 7 bases and the J segment 5 bases; nucleotides outside the gene matches: 6. Germline-derived CDR1 and CDR2 are LNHDA and SQIVND (reference sequence). CDR3 length: 13 amino acids. The CDR3, as DNA: TGTGCCAGTAAAAAGCAGGGGGCCGAGACCCAGTACTTC. Protein: CASKKQGAETQYF.

The chain employs TRBV28 and TRBJ1-2, with D possibly matching TRBD1 (5 bases). With 5 bases removed from V and 8 bases from J, the gap between germline ends came to 21 bases. Per the germline V gene, CDR1 is MDHEN and CDR2 is SYDVKM. The CDR3 extends over 15 amino acids. CDR3 sequence (DNA): TGTGCCAGCAGTACTCCCCCAGAGACAGTATACGGCTACACCTTC. Translating it yields CASSTPPETVYGYTF.

The chain carries TRBV19 and TRBJ1-2; D remains unclear. V shed 4 bases and J shed 0 bases, with 24 bases lying between them. The CDR3 extends over 19 amino acids. CDR1 is LNHDA and CDR2 is SQIVND in the germline V gene (reference sequence). CDR3 amino acids: CASSNVMVGQVIANYGYTF. The CDR3 DNA reads TGTGCCAGTAGTAACGTCATGGTCGGCCAGGTAATAGCTAACTATGGCTACACCTTC.

This chain connects TRBV6-5 to TRBJ2-7; 9 bases match TRBD2. Per germline, CDR1 MNHEY and CDR2 SVGAGI. CDR3 length: 13 residues. Trimming removed 9 bases from V and 1 base from J; junction bases left unmatched: 4. The CDR3 DNA sequence: TGTGCCAGTCAGCGGGGGGAGTCCTACGAGCAGTACTTC. Its translation: CASQRGESYEQYF.

The chain has TRBV29-1 and TRBJ1-1, with a possible D match to TRBD1 (6 bases). V shed 3 bases and J shed 1 base, with 9 bases lying between them. Germline V gene data show CDR1 as SQVTM and CDR2 as ANQGSEA. The CDR3 has 13 amino acids. This chain's CDR3 is CSVERTENTEAFF. CDR3 nucleotide sequence: TGCAGCGTTGAGCGGACAGAGAACACTGAAGCTTTCTTT.

This clone occurred once. This chain uses TRBV6-5 with TRBJ2-4; 10 bases are a match to TRBD2. Losses at the gene ends were 8 bases for V and 16 bases for J; bases not matched to a gene: 14. Germline V gives CDR1 MNHEY, CDR2 SVGAGI. CDR3 length equals 13 residues. The CDR3: CASGSSGGQSAYF. Here the CDR3 DNA reads TGTGCCAGCGGCTCTAGCGGGGGTCAGTCTGCCTACTTC.

The chain uses TRBV30 and TRBJ1-2; possibly TRBD1 for D (5 bases). This CDR3 is built from 13 residues. Germline-derived CDR1 and CDR2 are GTSNPN and SVGIG (reference sequence). V lost 8 bases and J lost 1, with 14 bases in between. The CDR3 sequence: CALNPRVNYGYTF. The CDR3 nucleotides read TGTGCCCTTAACCCCAGGGTTAACTATGGCTACACCTTC.

V usage is TRBV2 and J usage is TRBJ1-6; 10 bases align to TRBD1. The CDR3 length is 19 residues. Germline CDR1 reads SNHLY; CDR2 reads FYNNEI. V was pared by 6 bases and J by 0 bases, with 11 bases of the junction left unmatched. The CDR3 coding sequence is TGTGCCAGCAGAATCATTACCGGGACAGGGGACTCCTATAATTCACCCCTCCACTTT. This codes for CASRIITGTGDSYNSPLHF. The entire variable domain, with the rest obtained from reference TRBV2 and TRBJ1-6, is as follows: EPEVTQTPSHQVTQMGQEVILRCVPISNHLYFYWYRQILGQKVEFLVSFYNNEISEKSEIFDDQFSVERPDGSNFTLKIRSTKLEDSAMYFCASRIITGTGDSYNSPLHFGNGTRLTVT.

The chain carries TRBV3-1 (or the pseudogene TRBV3-2) and TRBJ1-1, with D maybe TRBD1 (6 bases). The V end was cut by 9 bases, the J end by 1 base, with 12 bases between. Germline-derived CDR1 and CDR2 are LGHDT and YNNKEL (reference sequence). The CDR3 runs 13 residues. The DNA for the CDR3 is TGTGCCAGAGGGGGTTATCCGAACACTGAAGCTTTCTTT. It encodes CARGGYPNTEAFF.

In regard to this clone: Other DNA sequences in this specimen translate into the identical CDR3. CDR3 nucleotides: TGTGCCAGCTCACCACCTAGCCGGGAGAACACTGAAGCTTTCTTT. Amino acid sequence: CASSPPSRENTEAFF. The chain combines TRBV18 with TRBJ1-1, with no clear D. The germline V and J ends were trimmed by 0 bases and 1 base, with 9 bases remaining between them. The CDR3 spans 15 residues. Germline CDR1 and CDR2: KGHSH and LQKENI.

V gene TRBV9 combines with J gene TRBJ2-3; 8 nucleotides agree with TRBD1. The germline V gene has CDR1 SGDLS and CDR2 YYNGEE. V was pared by 3 bases and J by 4 bases, with 7 bases of the junction left unmatched. This CDR3 contains 15 residues. Here the CDR3 DNA reads TGTGCCAGCAGCGACATGACAGGGGCCCCAGATACGCAGTATTTT. The encoded protein is CASSDMTGAPDTQYF.

The genes are TRBV5-4 and TRBJ1-2; TRBD1 matches 7 bases. CDR1 is SGHNT, CDR2 YYREEE, per germline (reference sequence). V was pared by 0 bases and J by 5 bases, with 4 bases of the junction left unmatched. The CDR3 length is 14 residues. The CDR3 coding sequence is TGTGCCAGCAGCTTGGGGACAGGACGGTATGGCTACACCTTC. Amino acids: CASSLGTGRYGYTF. Supplemented by reference TRBV5-4 and TRBJ1-2, the full variable domain reads ETGVTQSPTHLIKTRGQQVTLRCSSQSGHNTVSWYQQALGQGPQFIFQYYREEENGRGNFPPRFSGLQFPNYSSELNVNALELDDSALYLCASSLGTGRYGYTFGSGTRLTVV.

The chain links TRBV19 to TRBJ1-2, with 12 bases that match TRBD1. The CDR3 consists of 16 residues. Germline loops: CDR1 LNHDA, CDR2 SQIVND (reference sequence). V gave up 5 bases and J gave up 4 bases; unmatched junction bases: 8. Here the CDR3 DNA reads TGTGCCAGTAGTGGAAGGGACAGGGGGCGAGTCTATGGCTACACCTTC. Its translation: CASSGRDRGRVYGYTF. Together with reference TRBV19 and TRBJ1-2, the CDR3 gives the full variable domain: DGGITQSPKYLFRKEGQNVTLSCEQNLNHDAMYWYRQDPGQGLRLIYYSQIVNDFQKGDIAEGYSVSREKKESFPLTVTSAQKNPTAFYLCASSGRDRGRVYGYTFGSGTRLTVV.

This clone showed up many times. The chain has TRBV7-6 and TRBJ2-3; 9 nucleotides agree with TRBD2. The CDR3 spans 16 residues. Germline assignment: CDR1 SGHVS and CDR2 FNYEAQ. Unmatched junction bases numbered 5, after V lost 4 bases and J lost 0 bases. CDR3 in amino acids: CASSSIAGDSTDTQYF. The CDR3 DNA sequence: TGTGCCAGCAGCTCCATAGCGGGAGACAGCACAGATACGCAGTATTTT.

The chain is built from TRBV2 and TRBJ2-2; D is perhaps TRBD2 (7 bases). This CDR3 has 16 amino acids. The V gene lost 2 bases and the J gene lost 3 bases, with 13 bases spanning the gap. Germline V gene data show CDR1 as SNHLY and CDR2 as FYNNEI. The CDR3 loop is CASSESPRGHTGELFF. In DNA form, the CDR3 reads TGTGCCAGCAGTGAATCCCCGCGGGGGCACACCGGGGAGCTGTTTTTT.